This T cell receptor (beta chain) was retrieved from a study of cytomegalovirus exposure and HLA in healthy donors. Points from the study as a whole: TCR beta V- and J-gene trimming, according to a later analysis, was linked to a missense DCLRE1C variant.

Concerning this clone: Its antigen is undetermined.

PCR employed 60 Vbeta and 13 Jbeta primers. Libraries were prepared by immunoSEQ multiplex PCR; TCRdb keeps only in-frame clonotypes and omits some of them. The data hold 150,000 to 200,000 clones, with roughly four fifths observed a single time. The V segment lost 5 bases and the J segment 6 bases; nucleotides outside the gene matches: 20. CDR3 length: 19 amino acids. Germline V gene sequence: CDR1 KGHSH, CDR2 LQKENI. The TCR comes from a male donor in good health and CMV-seropositive. Sequenced: PBMCs. The chain combines TRBV18 with TRBJ2-4, with TRBD2 identical over 9 bases. CDR3 in amino acids: CASSGVLRASGTVPNIQYF. The CDR3 DNA is TGTGCCAGCTCAGGTGTGCTACGGGCTAGCGGGACCGTCCCAAACATTCAGTACTTC.